This T cell receptor (beta chain) came from a study of shared clonotypes between healthy human individuals. Study-level results: Blood was the sole source, and tissue repertoires probably differ. Naive CD4 clonotypes overlapped across a handful of donors at about 5%. In contrast to clonotypes shared by all four donors, non-shared clonotypes had lower generation probabilities.

CDR1 and CDR2 from the germline V gene are SGHNT and YYREEE (reference sequence). V was cut by 9 bases and J by 5 bases, with 20 bases left in between. The CDR3 runs to 14 residues. Naive CD8 cells were CD45RO-negative, positively selected for CCR7, excluding terminally differentiated effector memory CD45RA+ cells. The study drew its donors from healthy HIV-negative adults without recent acute infections or vaccinations. For this clone: Antigen unknown.

Using immunoSEQ multiplex PCR, the repertoire was profiled, and TCRdb retains in-frame clones only, with some absent. This table holds hundreds of thousands of clones, around 95% found once. Sequenced input: naive CD8+ T cells sorted from blood. The chain joins TRBV5-4 to TRBJ1-1; unclear D gene. The clonotype originates from a woman aged 25 to 39 in good health. The CDR3 nucleotides are TGTGCCACGAGGGTATTGTGGGCGGATACTGAAGCTTTCTTT. As protein: CATRVLWADTEAFF.